The clone carrying this T cell receptor beta chain turned up a few times. Its antigen is unidentified. The germline V gene encodes CDR1 SNHLY and CDR2 FYNNEI. CDR3 length equals 15 residues. Trimming stripped 3 bases from V and 0 bases from J, with 6 bases between. Unique-molecular-identifier-tagged TCR beta cDNA libraries were used. TCRdb recomputed calls from the PCR reads with MiXCR, one row per CDR3 protein. The sample lists 700,000 to 800,000 distinct CDR3 sequences; 25% to 30% were seen once. The entry originates in a study of post-analysis software for immune sequencing data. General study points: Patients had higher frequencies than controls of about five TRBV segments, including TRBV5-6, TRBV5-1 and TRBV20-1.

Sequenced: blood. The chain links TRBV2 to TRBJ2-6; D gene uncertain. This clonotype was obtained from a girl between 10 and 17 years old with multiple sclerosis. The CDR3 region is CASSEQFSGANVLTF. The CDR3 DNA is TGTGCCAGCAGTGAGCAGTTCTCTGGGGCCAACGTCCTGACTTTC.